The sequence of this T cell receptor beta chain was determined in a study of T cells after somatic rescue of genetic block. The method was immunoSEQ multiplex PCR; TCRdb's version includes in-frame clones alone and lacks a portion of them. The sample lists under 150,000 clones, around nine tenths occurring once. The CDR3 runs 14 residues. Germline V gene sequence: CDR1 LNHDA, CDR2 SQIVND (reference sequence). The V end lost 3 bases, the J end lost 2 bases, and 8 bases lay between the germline ends. The origin of this receptor is a woman aged 18-29 years. V usage is TRBV19 and J usage is TRBJ1-5; D uncertain. The sequenced material came from peripheral blood mononuclear cells (PBMCs). CDR3 in amino acids: CASSIEDGNQPQHF. CDR3 bases: TGTGCCAGTAGTATTGAGGACGGCAATCAGCCCCAGCATTTT.